A single TCR beta chain is shown here with its context. Antigen: not known. The data are from a study of beta chain features in type 1 diabetes. Points from the study as a whole: Shorter TCRB CDR3s, moderately but significantly so, were found in Type 1 diabetes patients in all four CD4+ subsets. For type 1 diabetes patients, VDJ junctions showed fewer insertions and more deletions.

Sorting of CD4+ naive, central memory, regulatory and stem cell-like memory cells was performed via CD45RO/CCR7/CD25/CD127/CD95/CD27. CDR1 and CDR2 from the germline V gene are MNHNY and SVGAGI (reference sequence). V shed 2 bases, J shed 1 base, and the junction held 4 bases outside the gene matches. The CDR3 is 15 amino acids. Expressed TCRB transcripts were sequenced, since all the RNA that had been isolated was reverse transcribed. Regulatory, naive and central memory T cell samples averaged approximately 3.8 million reads. Assay used: immunoSEQ multiplex PCR; TCRdb lists only in-frame clones, some missing. This sample has 640,000 or so clones, with 13% found just once.

The TCR was taken from a man aged 18 to 29 with type 1 diabetes. The chain couples TRBV6-6 to TRBJ1-1; 7 nucleotides align to TRBD1. The sequenced material came from naive CD4+ T cells from blood. CDR3 in amino acids: CASSYGRQGNTEAFF. CDR3 in DNA: TGTGCCAGCAGTTACGGCCGACAGGGGAACACTGAAGCTTTCTTT.